This TCR beta chain was sequenced in a study of blood T cells in healthy people across ages. In the study overall: Template switching recovered approximately one barcoded beta molecule for every two T cells.

Study results and caveats: In long-lived donors, naive CD4+ cell counts and diversity exceeded those of aged donors.

PCR was performed a second time for 7 to 11 cycles using a sample-barcoded 5' primer and a J-beta primer mix. MiXCR, run by TCRdb on the 5' RACE reads, gives a single entry per CDR3 protein. The sample carries 710,000 or so distinct CDR3 sequences, about 32% recorded once. Isolation recovered at least 7 million PBMCs from every sample. As regards this clonotype: What it recognizes is unknown. Given a much more abundant clone one base away, this may be a read error.

The CDR3 totals 15 residues. The germline V gene encodes CDR1 SGHTA and CDR2 FQGTGA. J lost 11 bases, V lost 2 bases, and 13 bases had no gene match. This chain uses TRBV7-3 with TRBJ2-5; 8 bases fit TRBD2. This sequence originates from a woman of 80 years or more in good health. Sequencing was done on a sample of blood. As DNA, the CDR3 is TGTGCCAGCAGCTTAGGACTAGCTATGGGCAATGAGCAGTACTTC. Translated: CASSLGLAMGNEQYF.